This is a list of T cell receptor beta chains from one sample in a study of Ad26.COV2.S vaccination and SARS-CoV-2 variants. Profiled with immunoSEQ multiplex PCR; TCRdb holds only in-frame clones, not every one. The table records around 350,000 clones, under 95% of them present only once. This specimen consisted of peripheral blood, obtained after recovery from COVID-19. The receptor set was obtained from a human donor who had recovered from COVID-19. Both conserved end residues are part of each CDR3. A D gene is named only where the DNA matches it firmly. A row's size may be missing; if present it is once, few, many or a size class.

>.|.|TRBV19|TRBJ1-6
TGTGCCAGTAGCCCGTTCGGCCAGGGTGCTGGTTCACCCCTCCACTTT
CASSPFGQGAGSPLHF
>.|TRBD1|TRBV6-5|TRBJ2-5
TGTGCCATCGCGGACAGGGGGCGGGGGTTAGAGACCCAGTACTTC
CAIADRGRGLETQYF
>.|TRBD2|TRBV4-1|TRBJ2-5
TGCGCCAGCAGCCAGGGCCCTTTACTAGCGGGGGGCGGGGAGACCCAGTACTTC
CASSQGPLLAGGGETQYF
>.|.|TRBV6-1|TRBJ2-7
TGTGCCAGCAGTGAGGGGTGGGGCTACGAGCAGTACTTC
CASSEGWGYEQYF
>.|.|TRBV13|TRBJ2-7
TGTGCCAGCAGCGCGTCCCCGGGTAACGAGCAGTACTTC
CASSASPGNEQYF
>.|.|TRBV27|TRBJ2-3
TGTGCCAGCAGTTTAAGTGCATCAGATACGCAGTATTTT
CASSLSASDTQYF
>.|.|TRBV5-1|TRBJ2-3
TGCGCCAGCAGCTTGGTTCCAGGGAGCACAGATACGCAGTATTTT
CASSLVPGSTDTQYF
>.|.|TRBV6-2/TRBV6-3|TRBJ2-7
TGTGCCAGCAGTTACGATTACGAGCAGTACTTC
CASSYDYEQYF
>.|.|TRBV5-1|TRBJ1-4
TGCGCCAGCAGCCACACCGGGATATCAGCTAATGAAAAACTGTTTTTT
CASSHTGISANEKLFF
>.|.|TRBV5-4|TRBJ1-1
TGTGCCAGCAGCTCGGGGGGGTTGAGCACTGAAGCTTTCTTT
CASSSGGLSTEAFF
>.|TRBD1|TRBV10-1|TRBJ1-3
TGCGCCAGCAATAGACAGGGGGCGTCGGACACCATATATTTT
CASNRQGASDTIYF
>.|TRBD2|TRBV3-1/TRBV3-2|TRBJ2-5
TGTGCCAGCAGCTCGGCGGGGGGTGGGGAGACCCAGTACTTC
CASSSAGGGETQYF
>.|TRBD1|TRBV9|TRBJ2-7
TGTGCCAGCAGCGTCTCCGGACAGGGGGCTTACTACGAGCAGTACTTC
CASSVSGQGAYYEQYF
>few|.|TRBV19|TRBJ1-4
TGTGCCAGTAACCCAGGCTCGGCTAATGAAAAACTGTTTTTT
CASNPGSANEKLFF
>.|.|TRBV20-1|TRBJ2-5
TGCAGTGCCAATAAGGGGGAGACCCAGTACTTC
CSANKGETQYF
>.|.|TRBV7-8|TRBJ1-1
TGTGCCAGCAGCTTGAACAGTAACACTGAAGCTTTCTTT
CASSLNSNTEAFF
>.|.|TRBV15|TRBJ1-1
TGTGCCACCAGCAGAGAAAGAGCGAACACTGAAGCTTTCTTT
CATSRERANTEAFF
>.|.|TRBV7-6|TRBJ1-4
TGTGCCAGCAGCTGGCTGGAGGGGCGCTTGGCTAATGAAAAACTGTTTTTT
CASSWLEGRLANEKLFF
>.|.|TRBV13|TRBJ2-7
TGTGCCAGCAGCCTCAGCTCCTACGAGCAGTACTTC
CASSLSSYEQYF
>.|.|TRBV9|TRBJ2-1
TGTGCCAGCAGCGGATGGACAGACTACCAGGGTTTTTACAATGAGCAGTTCTTC
CASSGWTDYQGFYNEQFF
>once|.|TRBV12-5|TRBJ1-1
TGTGCTAGTGGCCCGAACAGGGTTATGGAAGCTTTCTTT
CASGPNRVMEAFF
>.|TRBD2|TRBV15|TRBJ2-5
TGTGCCACCAGCAGAGATCTGGGGAGGGTCCAAGAGACCCAGTACTTC
CATSRDLGRVQETQYF
>.|.|TRBV18|TRBJ1-6
TGTGCCAGCTCACCCCCCGCGGGAATACGACCCCTCCACTTT
CASSPPAGIRPLHF
>.|.|TRBV5-4|TRBJ2-2
TGTGCCAGCAGCTTTGGCGGTACCGGGGAGCTGTTTTTT
CASSFGGTGELFF
>.|TRBD2|TRBV11-2|TRBJ2-1
TGTGCCAGCAGCTTAGTAGGTAGCGGGGGGCCTCACAATGAGCAGTTCTTC
CASSLVGSGGPHNEQFF
>once|TRBD2|TRBV27|TRBJ2-1
TGTGCCAGCAGTTTATTTGCTAGCGGGGGGTTCAGCTCCTACAATGAGCAGTTCTTC
CASSLFASGGFSSYNEQFF
>.|.|TRBV7-6|TRBJ2-5
TGTGCCAGCAGCTCTACAGCTTCTAGGGAGACCCAGTACTTC
CASSSTASRETQYF
>.|TRBD1|TRBV7-9|TRBJ2-7
TGTGCCAGCAGCCACCGGGACAGCACCTACGAGCAGTACTTC
CASSHRDSTYEQYF
>.|.|TRBV19|TRBJ1-5
TGTGCCAGTAGTATAAAGGTTCCGGGGGGTGCCCAGCATTTT
CASSIKVPGGAQHF
>.|.|TRBV14|TRBJ1-1
TGTGCCAGCAGAAATACCGGGAACACTGAAGCTTTCTTT
CASRNTGNTEAFF
>.|.|TRBV18|TRBJ2-7
TGTGCCAGCTCACCGGCCCCCGGGACCTCCTACGAGCAGTACTTC
CASSPAPGTSYEQYF
>.|TRBD2|TRBV19|TRBJ2-5
TGTGCCAGCTCACAACTAGCGGGGGGCGGGGAGACCCAGTACTTC
CASSQLAGGGETQYF
>.|TRBD1|TRBV7-8|TRBJ1-2
TGTGCCAGCAGCCGCCGGGACAGAATTTTCTATGGCTACACCTTC
CASSRRDRIFYGYTF
>.|.|TRBV6-5|TRBJ1-2
TGTGCCAGCAGTTACTCACAGGAACGAGCTAACTATGGCTACACCTTC
CASSYSQERANYGYTF
>.|TRBD1|TRBV3-1/TRBV3-2|TRBJ1-1
TGTGCCAGCAACCCGGACAGGGAAGCTTTCTTT
CASNPDREAFF
>.|.|TRBV7-2|TRBJ2-7
TGTGCCAGCAGCTTTACAACGGGGACAAACGATCCGAGCTCCTACGAGCAGTACTTC
CASSFTTGTNDPSSYEQYF
>.|.|TRBV5-5|TRBJ2-6
TGTGCCAGCAGCTTCACAGCATCTGGGGCCAACGTCCTGACTTTC
CASSFTASGANVLTF
>few|.|TRBV7-4|TRBJ1-5
TGTGCCAGCAGCTTACGGGCCCCCCTCAACTACAATCAGCCCCAGCATTTT
CASSLRAPLNYNQPQHF
>few|TRBD1|TRBV2|TRBJ1-1
TGTGCCAGCAGTCCGGGACAGGGTTATGAAGCTTTCTTT
CASSPGQGYEAFF
>.|.|TRBV5-6|TRBJ2-5
TGTGCCAGCAGCTCAAACCAAGAAGTGTACCAAGAGACCCAGTACTTC
CASSSNQEVYQETQYF
>.|.|TRBV10-3|TRBJ1-1
TGTGCCATCAGTGTTGAGCGACCTGAGATCACTGAAGCTTTCTTT
CAISVERPEITEAFF
>.|.|TRBV27|TRBJ2-1
TGTGCCAGCAGTACGGGCGGGGCTTACAATGAGCAGTTCTTC
CASSTGGAYNEQFF
>.|.|TRBV5-1|TRBJ1-5
TGCGCCAGCAGTCGACTTGGGGGCGATCAGCCCCAGCATTTT
CASSRLGGDQPQHF
>.|.|TRBV2|TRBJ1-2
TGTGCCAGCAGTGGTTCCGGTGATCGCTATGGCTACACCTTC
CASSGSGDRYGYTF
>.|.|TRBV5-5|TRBJ1-3
TGTGCCAGCAGCTTGGCCGTCAGCGGAAACACCATATATTTT
CASSLAVSGNTIYF
>.|TRBD1|TRBV4-3|TRBJ1-2
TGCGCCAGCAGCCAAGGAGGACAGGGGATGAGGTATGGCTACACCTTC
CASSQGGQGMRYGYTF
>.|TRBD1|TRBV2|TRBJ1-1
TGTGCCAGCAGAGATGGACAGGGAGGGACTGAAGCTTTCTTT
CASRDGQGGTEAFF
>.|TRBD1|TRBV27|TRBJ2-7
TGTGCCAGCAGTCTGGCGGACAGGGTCAGGGTCGAGCAGTACTTC
CASSLADRVRVEQYF
>.|.|TRBV28|TRBJ1-5
TGTGCCAGCAGTTACGGGGACCAGCCCCAGCATTTT
CASSYGDQPQHF
>.|.|TRBV2|TRBJ2-1
TGTGCCAGCAGTGAAGATAGCGGAGCCTACAATGAGCAGTTCTTC
CASSEDSGAYNEQFF
>.|.|TRBV7-9|TRBJ2-5
TGTGCCAGCAGCTTATCAGAGACCCAGTACTTC
CASSLSETQYF
>.|.|TRBV6-5|TRBJ1-2
TGTGCCAGCAGCACCCGGGGGCCTCAGCATCATGGCTACACCTTC
CASSTRGPQHHGYTF
>.|.|TRBV27|TRBJ1-5
TGTGCCAGCAGTTTATCGAGAAGCAATCAGCCCCAGCATTTT
CASSLSRSNQPQHF
>once|TRBD1|TRBV7-2|TRBJ2-7
TGTGCCAGCAGCTCGGGACAGCTCGAGCAGTACTTC
CASSSGQLEQYF
>few|.|TRBV6-2/TRBV6-3|TRBJ1-5
TGTGCCAGCAGTCAGAGGGTCTCGGATCAGCCCCAGCATTTT
CASSQRVSDQPQHF